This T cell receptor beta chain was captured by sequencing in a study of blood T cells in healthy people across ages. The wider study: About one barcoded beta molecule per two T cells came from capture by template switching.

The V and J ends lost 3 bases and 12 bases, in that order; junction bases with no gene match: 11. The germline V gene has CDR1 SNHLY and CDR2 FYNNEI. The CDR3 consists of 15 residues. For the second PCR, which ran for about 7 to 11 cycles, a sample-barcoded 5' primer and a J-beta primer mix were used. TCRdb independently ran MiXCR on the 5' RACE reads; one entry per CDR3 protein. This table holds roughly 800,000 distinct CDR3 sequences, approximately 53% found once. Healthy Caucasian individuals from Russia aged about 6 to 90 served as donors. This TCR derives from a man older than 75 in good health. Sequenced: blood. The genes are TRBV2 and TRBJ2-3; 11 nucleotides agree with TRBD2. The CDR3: CASSDPPGLAVRQYF. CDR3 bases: TGTGCCAGCAGTGACCCGCCGGGACTAGCGGTTCGACAGTATTTT.